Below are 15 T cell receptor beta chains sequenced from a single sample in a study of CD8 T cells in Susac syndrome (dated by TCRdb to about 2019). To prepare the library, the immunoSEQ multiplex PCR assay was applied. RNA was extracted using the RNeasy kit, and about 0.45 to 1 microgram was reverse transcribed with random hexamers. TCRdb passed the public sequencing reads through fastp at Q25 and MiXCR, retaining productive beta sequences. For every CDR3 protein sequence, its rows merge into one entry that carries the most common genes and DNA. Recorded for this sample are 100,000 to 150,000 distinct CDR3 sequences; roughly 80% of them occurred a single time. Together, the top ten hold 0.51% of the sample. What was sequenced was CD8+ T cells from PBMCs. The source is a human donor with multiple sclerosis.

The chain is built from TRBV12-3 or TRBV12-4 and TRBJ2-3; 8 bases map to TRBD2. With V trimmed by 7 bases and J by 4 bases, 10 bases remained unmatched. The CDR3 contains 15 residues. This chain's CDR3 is CASTPGLGVADTQYF. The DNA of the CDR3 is TGTGCCAGCACCCCGGGACTAGGAGTTGCAGATACGCAGTATTTT.

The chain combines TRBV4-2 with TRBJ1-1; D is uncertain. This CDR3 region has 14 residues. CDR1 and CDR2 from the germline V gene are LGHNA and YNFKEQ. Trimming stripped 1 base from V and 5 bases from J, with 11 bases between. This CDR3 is CASSQAVPDTEAFF. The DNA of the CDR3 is TGTGCCAGCAGCCAAGCAGTTCCGGATACTGAAGCTTTCTTT.

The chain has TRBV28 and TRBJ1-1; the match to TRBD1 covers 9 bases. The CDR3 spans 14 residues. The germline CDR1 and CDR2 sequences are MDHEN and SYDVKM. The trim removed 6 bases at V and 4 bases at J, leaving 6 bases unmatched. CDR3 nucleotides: TGTGCCAGCAGCCTTACAGGGGGCGGCACTGAAGCTTTCTTT. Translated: CASSLTGGGTEAFF. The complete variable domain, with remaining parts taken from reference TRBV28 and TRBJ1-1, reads DVKVTQSSRYLVKRTGEKVFLECVQDMDHENMFWYRQDPGLGLRLIYFSYDVKMKEKGDIPEGYSVSREKKERFSLILESASTNQTSMYLCASSLTGGGTEAFFGQGTRLTVV.

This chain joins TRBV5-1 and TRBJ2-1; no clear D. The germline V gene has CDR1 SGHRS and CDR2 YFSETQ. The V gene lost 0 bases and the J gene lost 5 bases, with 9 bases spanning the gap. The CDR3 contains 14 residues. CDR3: CASSLVLEDNEQFF. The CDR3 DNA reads TGCGCCAGCAGCTTGGTTTTGGAAGACAATGAGCAGTTCTTC.

CDR3 sequence: CSVEGGGAETQYF. CDR3 nucleotide sequence: TGCAGCGTTGAAGGCGGGGGGGCAGAGACCCAGTACTTC. The chain has TRBV29-1 and TRBJ2-5, with 9 bases identical to TRBD2. The trim removed 1 base at V and 4 bases at J, leaving 1 base unmatched. Germline V gene sequence: CDR1 SQVTM, CDR2 ANQGSEA. CDR3 length: 13 amino acids.

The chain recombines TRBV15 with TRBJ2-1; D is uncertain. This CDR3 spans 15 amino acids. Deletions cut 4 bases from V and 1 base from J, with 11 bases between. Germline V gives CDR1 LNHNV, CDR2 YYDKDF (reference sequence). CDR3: CATSILVESYNEQFF. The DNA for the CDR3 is TGTGCCACCAGCATCCTTGTAGAGTCCTACAATGAGCAGTTCTTC.

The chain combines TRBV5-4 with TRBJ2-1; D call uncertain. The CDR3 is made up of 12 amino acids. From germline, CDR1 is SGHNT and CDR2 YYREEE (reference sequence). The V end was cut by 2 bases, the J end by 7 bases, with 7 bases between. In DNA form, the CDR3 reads TGTGCCAGCAGCTTCGTAGTTAATGAGCAGTTCTTC. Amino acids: CASSFVVNEQFF. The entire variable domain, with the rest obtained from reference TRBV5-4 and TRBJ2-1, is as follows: ETGVTQSPTHLIKTRGQQVTLRCSSQSGHNTVSWYQQALGQGPQFIFQYYREEENGRGNFPPRFSGLQFPNYSSELNVNALELDDSALYLCASSFVVNEQFFGPGTRLTVL.

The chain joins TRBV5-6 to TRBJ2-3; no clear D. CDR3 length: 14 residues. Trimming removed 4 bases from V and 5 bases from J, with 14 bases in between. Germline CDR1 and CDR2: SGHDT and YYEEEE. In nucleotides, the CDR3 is TGTGCCAGCAGCGAGCCCGGGCCCCAAGATACGCAGTATTTT. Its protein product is CASSEPGPQDTQYF.

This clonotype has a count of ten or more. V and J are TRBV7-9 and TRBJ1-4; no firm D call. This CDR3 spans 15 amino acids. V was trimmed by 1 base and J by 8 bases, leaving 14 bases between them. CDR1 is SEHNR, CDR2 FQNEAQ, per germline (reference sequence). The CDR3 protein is CASSLVSGGGEKLFF. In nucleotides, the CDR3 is TGTGCCAGCAGCTTAGTGTCAGGAGGTGGCGAAAAACTGTTTTTT.

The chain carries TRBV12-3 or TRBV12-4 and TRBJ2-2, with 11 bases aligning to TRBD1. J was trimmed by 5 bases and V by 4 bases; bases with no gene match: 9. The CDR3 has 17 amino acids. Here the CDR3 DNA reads TGTGCCAGCAGTTCCCTGGACAGGGGGCGTTCGACCGGGGAGCTGTTTTTT. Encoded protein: CASSSLDRGRSTGELFF.

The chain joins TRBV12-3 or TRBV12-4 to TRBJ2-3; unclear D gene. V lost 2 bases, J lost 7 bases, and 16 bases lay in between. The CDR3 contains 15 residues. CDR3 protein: CASSLLVPDLNTQYF. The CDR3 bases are TGTGCCAGCAGTTTATTGGTCCCAGATCTGAATACGCAGTATTTT.

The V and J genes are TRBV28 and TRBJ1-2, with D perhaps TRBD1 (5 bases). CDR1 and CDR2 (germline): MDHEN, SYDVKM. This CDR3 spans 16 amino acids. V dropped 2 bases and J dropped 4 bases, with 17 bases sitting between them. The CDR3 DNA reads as TGTGCCAGCAGTTTAAAAAGACAGAGTTTTCTCTATGGCTACACCTTC. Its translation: CASSLKRQSFLYGYTF.

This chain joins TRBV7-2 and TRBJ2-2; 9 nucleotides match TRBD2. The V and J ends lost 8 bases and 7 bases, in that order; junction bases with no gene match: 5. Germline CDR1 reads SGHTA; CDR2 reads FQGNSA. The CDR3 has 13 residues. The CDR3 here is CASLIAGVGELFF. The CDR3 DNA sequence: TGTGCCAGCTTAATAGCGGGAGTCGGGGAGCTGTTTTTT.

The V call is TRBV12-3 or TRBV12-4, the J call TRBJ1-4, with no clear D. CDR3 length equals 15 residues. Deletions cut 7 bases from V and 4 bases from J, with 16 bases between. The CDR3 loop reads CASTPYFHRNEKLFF. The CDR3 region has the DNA TGTGCCAGCACCCCTTATTTTCATCGTAATGAAAAACTGTTTTTT.

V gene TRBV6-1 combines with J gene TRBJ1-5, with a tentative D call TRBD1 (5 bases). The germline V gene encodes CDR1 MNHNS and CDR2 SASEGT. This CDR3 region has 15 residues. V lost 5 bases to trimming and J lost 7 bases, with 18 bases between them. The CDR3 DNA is TGTGCCAGCAGTACCCGGGGTCGGGGGGAACAGCCCCAGCATTTT. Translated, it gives CASSTRGRGEQPQHF.